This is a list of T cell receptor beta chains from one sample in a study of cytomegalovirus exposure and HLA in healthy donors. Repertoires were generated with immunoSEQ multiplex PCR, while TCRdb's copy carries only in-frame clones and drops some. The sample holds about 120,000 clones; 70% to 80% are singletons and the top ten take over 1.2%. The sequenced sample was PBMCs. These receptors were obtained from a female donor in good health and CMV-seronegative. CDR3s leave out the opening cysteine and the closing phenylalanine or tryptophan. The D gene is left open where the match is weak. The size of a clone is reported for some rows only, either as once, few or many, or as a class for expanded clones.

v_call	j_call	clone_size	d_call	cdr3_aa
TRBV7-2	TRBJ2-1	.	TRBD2	ASSLPGGSTFEYNEQF
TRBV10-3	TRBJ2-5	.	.	AISTSSVQETQY
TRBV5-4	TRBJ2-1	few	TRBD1	ASSLPGTGVDEQF
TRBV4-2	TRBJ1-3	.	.	ASSQSSGNTIY
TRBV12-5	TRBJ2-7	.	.	ASGLSIAHEQY
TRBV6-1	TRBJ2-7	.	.	ASSPLRETAYEQY
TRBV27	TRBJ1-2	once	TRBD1	ASRDRTGDGYT
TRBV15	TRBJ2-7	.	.	ATSREGGSSYEQY
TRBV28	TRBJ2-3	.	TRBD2	ASRRGLAGGVTQY
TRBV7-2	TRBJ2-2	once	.	ASSLDAGGTGELF
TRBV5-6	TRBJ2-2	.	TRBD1	ASSLWARGTTGELF
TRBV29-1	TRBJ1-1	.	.	SVEEGGAGAF
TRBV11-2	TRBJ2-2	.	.	ASSSSTVPNTGELF
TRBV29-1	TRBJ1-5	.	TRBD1	SVAAQGDQPQH
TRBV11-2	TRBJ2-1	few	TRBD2	ASSGTSGLHEQF
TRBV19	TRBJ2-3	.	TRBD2	ASSTRTSGRLDTQY
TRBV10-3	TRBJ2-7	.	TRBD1	AIKSTGQIAYEQY
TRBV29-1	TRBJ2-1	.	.	SVARQALGIRF
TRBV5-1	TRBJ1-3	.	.	ASSMDSSGNTIY
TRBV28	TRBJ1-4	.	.	ASSYRGRLF
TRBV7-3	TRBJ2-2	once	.	ASSLRANTGELF
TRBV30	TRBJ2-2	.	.	AWSQGTAGELF
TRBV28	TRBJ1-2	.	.	ASSLRQPLGYT
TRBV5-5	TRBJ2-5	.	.	ASSLWAGKETQY
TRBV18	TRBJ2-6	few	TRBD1	ASSPTGVPGANVLT
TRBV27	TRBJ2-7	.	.	ASSLLGGGIGYEQY
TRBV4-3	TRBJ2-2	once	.	ASSQDFRGLIGTGELF
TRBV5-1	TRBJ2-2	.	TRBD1	ASRGQGVNTGELF
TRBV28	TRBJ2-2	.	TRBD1	ASSFFPTGLNTGELF
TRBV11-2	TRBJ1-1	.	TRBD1	ASSSSADRHLNTEAF
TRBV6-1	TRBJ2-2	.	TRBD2	ASSEGAGAPGELF
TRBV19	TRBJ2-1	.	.	ASNRTGNEQF
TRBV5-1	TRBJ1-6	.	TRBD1	ASSLTDRDSPLH
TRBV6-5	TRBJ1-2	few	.	ASNPGGFYGYT
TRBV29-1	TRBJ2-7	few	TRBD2	SVEGREGPYEQY
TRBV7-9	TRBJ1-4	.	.	ASSADKAWSTNEKLF
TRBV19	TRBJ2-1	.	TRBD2	ASSTRRLAGGGVGNEQF
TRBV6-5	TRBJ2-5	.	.	ASSPGQETQY
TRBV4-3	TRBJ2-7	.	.	ASSQGQVSSYEQY
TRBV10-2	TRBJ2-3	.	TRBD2	ASSLLAGGSDTQY
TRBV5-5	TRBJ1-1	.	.	ASSLTGNTEAF
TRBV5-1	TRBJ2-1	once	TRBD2	ASSLRSGSSSEQF
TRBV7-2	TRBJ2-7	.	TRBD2	ASSSGLGIYEQY
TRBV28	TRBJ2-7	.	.	ASSPLTGSTYEQY
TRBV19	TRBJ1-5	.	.	ASTLEGNQPQH
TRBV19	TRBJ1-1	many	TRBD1	ASSSRGIIYTEAF